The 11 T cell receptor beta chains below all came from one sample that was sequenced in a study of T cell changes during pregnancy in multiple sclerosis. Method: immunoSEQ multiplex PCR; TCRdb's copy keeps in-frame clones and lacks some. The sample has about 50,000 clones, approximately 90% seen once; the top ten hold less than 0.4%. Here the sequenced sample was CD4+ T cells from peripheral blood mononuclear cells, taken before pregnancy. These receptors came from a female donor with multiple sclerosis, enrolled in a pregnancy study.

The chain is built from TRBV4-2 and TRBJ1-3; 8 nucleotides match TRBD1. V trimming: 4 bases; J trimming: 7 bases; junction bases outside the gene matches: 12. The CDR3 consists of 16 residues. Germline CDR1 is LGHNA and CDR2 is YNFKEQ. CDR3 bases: TGTGCCAGCAGCCCACTTGGGACAGGTGTCCGGAACACCATATATTTT. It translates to CASSPLGTGVRNTIYF.

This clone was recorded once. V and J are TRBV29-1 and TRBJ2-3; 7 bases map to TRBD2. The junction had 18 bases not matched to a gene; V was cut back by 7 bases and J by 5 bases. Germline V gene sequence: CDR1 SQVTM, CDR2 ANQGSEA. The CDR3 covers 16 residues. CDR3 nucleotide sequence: TGCAGCGCCGGGGGGTCGTCCCGAGGGATAAGAGATACGCAGTATTTT. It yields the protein CSAGGSSRGIRDTQYF.

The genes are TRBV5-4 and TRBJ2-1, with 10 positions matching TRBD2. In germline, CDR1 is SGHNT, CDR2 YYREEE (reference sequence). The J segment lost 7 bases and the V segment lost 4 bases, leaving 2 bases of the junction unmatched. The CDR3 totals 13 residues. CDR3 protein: CASSEGLANEQFF. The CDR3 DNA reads TGTGCCAGCAGCGAGGGACTAGCGAATGAGCAGTTCTTC.

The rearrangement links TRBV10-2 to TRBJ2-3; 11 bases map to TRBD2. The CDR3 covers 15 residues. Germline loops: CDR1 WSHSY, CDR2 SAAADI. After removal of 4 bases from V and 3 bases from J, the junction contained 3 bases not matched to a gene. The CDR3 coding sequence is TGCGCCAGCAGTGGGGCTAGCGGGAGGACAGATACGCAGTATTTT. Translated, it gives CASSGASGRTDTQYF.

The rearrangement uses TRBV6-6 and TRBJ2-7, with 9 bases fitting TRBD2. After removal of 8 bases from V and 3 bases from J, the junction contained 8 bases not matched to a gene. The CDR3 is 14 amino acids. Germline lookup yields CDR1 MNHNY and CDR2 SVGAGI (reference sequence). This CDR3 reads CASHISGSRYEQYF. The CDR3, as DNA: TGTGCCAGCCACATTAGCGGGAGCCGCTACGAGCAGTACTTC.

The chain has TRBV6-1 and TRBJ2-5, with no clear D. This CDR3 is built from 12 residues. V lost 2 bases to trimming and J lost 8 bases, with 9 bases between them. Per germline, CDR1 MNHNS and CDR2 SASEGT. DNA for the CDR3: TGTGCCAGCAGTGAAATGACTTTAACCCAGTACTTC. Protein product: CASSEMTLTQYF.

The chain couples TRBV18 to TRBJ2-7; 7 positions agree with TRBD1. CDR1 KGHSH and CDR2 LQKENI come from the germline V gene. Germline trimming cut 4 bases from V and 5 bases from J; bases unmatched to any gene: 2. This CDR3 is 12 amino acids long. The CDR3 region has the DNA TGTGCCAGCTCACAACAGGGGAACGAGCAGTACTTC. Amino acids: CASSQQGNEQYF.

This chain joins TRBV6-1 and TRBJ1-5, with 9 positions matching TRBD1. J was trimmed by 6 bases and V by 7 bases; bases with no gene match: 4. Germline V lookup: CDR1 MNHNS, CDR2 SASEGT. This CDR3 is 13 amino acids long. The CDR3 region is CASTVDRGQPQHF. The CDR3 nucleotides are TGTGCCAGCACCGTGGACAGGGGTCAGCCCCAGCATTTT.

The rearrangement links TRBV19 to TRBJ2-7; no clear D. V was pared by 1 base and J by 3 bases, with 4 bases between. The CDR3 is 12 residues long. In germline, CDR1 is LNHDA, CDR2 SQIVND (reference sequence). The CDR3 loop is CASSIGNYEQYF. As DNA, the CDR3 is TGTGCCAGTAGTATAGGTAACTACGAGCAGTACTTC.

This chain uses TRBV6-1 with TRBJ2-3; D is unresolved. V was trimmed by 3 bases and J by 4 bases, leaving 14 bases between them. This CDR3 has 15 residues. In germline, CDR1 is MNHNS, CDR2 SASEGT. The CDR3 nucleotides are TGTGCCAGCAGTGAGCTGCCGGTCTCTGCAGATACGCAGTATTTT. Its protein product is CASSELPVSADTQYF.

The DNA of the CDR3 is TGTGCCAGTAACTCCCGGGGGTCCACAGATACGCAGTATTTT. Protein product: CASNSRGSTDTQYF. The chain has TRBV19 and TRBJ2-3, with a possible D match to TRBD2 (6 bases). The length of the CDR3 is 14 residues. CDR1 LNHDA and CDR2 SQIVND come from the germline V gene (reference sequence). The V and J ends lost 7 bases and 2 bases respectively, with 13 bases between them.